This TCR beta chain emerged from a study of T cell repertoires in cytomegalovirus infection. Whole-study context: Public TCR beta signatures marked donors with CMV infection and the matching HLA.

This clonotype showed up many times. Its target is unknown. Regarding the study as a whole: The study found HLA-C-restricted CMV-specific TCR beta clonotypes dominating the ex vivo response.

Germline-derived CDR1 and CDR2 are SGHTA and FQGNSA. The CDR3 has 16 residues. Trimming at V came to 1 base and at J to 1 base, leaving 3 bases not matched to a gene. TCRdb reprocessed the reads via MiXCR and lists one record per CDR3 protein. The sample includes more than 300,000 distinct CDR3 sequences, nearly 35% of them seen just once. This sequence originates from a human donor in good health (CMV status not recorded). Some clones in this sample may be carry-over from other donors' samples. The V call is TRBV7-2, the J call TRBJ2-3, with 9 nucleotides matching TRBD2. The sequencing used cultured PBMCs, collected from culture after CMV antigen stimulation. CDR3 sequence reads: CASSLGGGGGTDTQYF. The CDR3 coding sequence is TGTGCCAGCAGCTTAGGAGGCGGGGGGGGCACAGATACGCAGTATTTT.